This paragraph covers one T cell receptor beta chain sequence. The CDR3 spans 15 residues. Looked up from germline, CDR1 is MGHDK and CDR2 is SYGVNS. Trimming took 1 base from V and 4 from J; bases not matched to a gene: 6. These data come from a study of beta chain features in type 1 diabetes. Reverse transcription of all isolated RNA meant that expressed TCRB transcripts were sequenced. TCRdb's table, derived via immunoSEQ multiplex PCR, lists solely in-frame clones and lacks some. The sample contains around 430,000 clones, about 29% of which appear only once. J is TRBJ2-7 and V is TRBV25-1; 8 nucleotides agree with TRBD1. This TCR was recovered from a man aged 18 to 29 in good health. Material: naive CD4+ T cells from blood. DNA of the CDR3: TGTGCCAGCAGTGAATTCCGGCAGGGGGCTTACGAGCAGTACTTC. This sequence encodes CASSEFRQGAYEQYF.